The 16 T cell receptor beta chains presented below share a single source sample, sequenced in a study of T cells after yellow fever vaccination (dated by TCRdb to 2018 to 2020). The protocol used for the library was 5' RACE. Sequencing instrument: Illumina NovaSeq 6000. TCRdb ran its own pipeline on the public reads, namely fastp trimming at Q25 and MiXCR clone calling, and kept in-frame beta chains. Each entry merges the rows of one CDR3 protein and shows their most common DNA and genes. In all, the sample holds some 320,000 distinct CDR3 sequences, and about 4% of those were seen once. The top ten constitute 20% to 25% of the sample. This specimen's treatment or condition label, per the study, means: live attenuated yellow fever vaccine strain. The starting material was PBMCs, obtained 5 days after the yellow fever booster vaccination. The origin of the receptors is a young man who received the YFV17D yellow fever vaccine.

This clonotype was seen at least ten times. This sequence joins TRBV24-1 and TRBJ2-1, with 12 nucleotides matching TRBD2. The germline V gene has CDR1 KGHDR and CDR2 SFDVKD. This CDR3 contains 15 residues. Trimming took 4 bases from V and 10 from J; bases not matched to a gene: 7. The CDR3 protein is CATSEGLAGIREQFF. In DNA form, the CDR3 reads TGTGCCACCAGTGAGGGACTAGCGGGTATCCGGGAGCAGTTCTTC.

This clonotype has just a few counts. The V call is TRBV3-1, the J call TRBJ2-5; D ambiguous. There are 14 residues in the CDR3. The germline CDR1 and CDR2 sequences are LGHDT and YNNKEL (reference sequence). Trimming shortened V by 3 bases and J by 3 bases, and 11 bases separated the two germline ends. Here the CDR3 DNA reads TGTGCCAGCAGCCATAATCGCGTAGAAGAGACCCAGTACTTC. It encodes CASSHNRVEETQYF.

This clonotype has more than one count but fewer than ten. The V gene is TRBV4-1, the J gene TRBJ2-1; no definite D call. CDR1 is MGHRA, CDR2 YSYEKL, per germline. V shed 5 bases and J shed 7 bases, with 9 bases lying between them. This CDR3 comprises 12 residues. This CDR3 reads CASSRVSNEQFF. The CDR3 DNA follows: TGCGCCAGCAGCAGAGTTTCAAATGAGCAGTTCTTC.

The genes are TRBV3-1 and TRBJ2-2; TRBD1 matches at 8 bases. Germline CDR1 is LGHDT and CDR2 is YNNKEL (reference sequence). CDR3 length: 15 residues. Losses at the gene ends were 6 bases for V and 1 base for J; bases not matched to a gene: 4. In DNA, the CDR3 is TGTGCCAGCAGTGACAGGGGACTGAACACCGGGGAGCTGTTTTTT. Residues: CASSDRGLNTGELFF. The whole variable domain, filled in from reference TRBV3-1 and TRBJ2-2, reads DTAVSQTPKYLVTQMGNDKSIKCEQNLGHDTMYWYKQDSKKFLKIMFSYNNKELIINETVPNRFSPKSPDKAHLNLHINSLELGDSAVYFCASSDRGLNTGELFFGEGSRLTVL.

The rearrangement links TRBV11-3 to TRBJ2-2, with D possibly being TRBD1 (6 bases). This CDR3 spans 14 amino acids. Germline loops: CDR1 SGHNT, CDR2 YENEEA. V gave up 5 bases and J gave up 5 bases, with 12 bases separating them. The CDR3 DNA reads TGTGCCAGCAGCAAGGACAGCGGTACCGGGGAGCTGTTTTTT. Its protein product is CASSKDSGTGELFF.

This clonotype was detected only a few times. This sequence joins TRBV6-2 or TRBV6-3 and TRBJ1-5; D gene uncertain. Germline values: CDR1 MNHEY, CDR2 SVGEGT. CDR3 length: 13 amino acids. Trimming took off 8 bases at V and 2 bases at J, with 10 bases between the two ends. The CDR3 sequence: CASAFLGNQPQHF. The CDR3 coding sequence is TGTGCCAGCGCCTTTTTGGGCAATCAGCCCCAGCATTTT.

This clonotype was detected ten times or more. The chain links TRBV20-1 to TRBJ2-5; D is tentatively TRBD1 or TRBD2 (5 bases each). Trimming took 5 bases from V and 4 from J, leaving 11 bases between them. Germline V lookup: CDR1 DFQATT, CDR2 SNEGSKA (reference sequence). The CDR3 sequence is 12 residues long. The CDR3 reads CSASLGVETQYF. In DNA, the CDR3 is TGCAGTGCTTCTCTGGGGGTAGAGACCCAGTACTTC.

The chain combines TRBV15 with TRBJ2-3; D possibly corresponds to TRBD2 (6 bases). Per germline, CDR1 LNHNV and CDR2 YYDKDF (reference sequence). The CDR3 has 14 residues. V dropped 6 bases and J dropped 3 bases, with 13 bases sitting between them. Written as DNA, the CDR3 is TGTGCCACCAGGAGGCGGGGCGGGACAGATACGCAGTATTTT. Translated: CATRRRGGTDTQYF.

This sequence joins TRBV24-1 and TRBJ2-3; D unresolved. V lost 9 bases, J lost 10 bases, and 13 bases lay in between. Germline-derived CDR1 and CDR2 are KGHDR and SFDVKD. CDR3 length equals 11 residues. DNA of the CDR3: TGTGCCACCGGGGATCCTAGGTCGCAGTATTTT. Protein product: CATGDPRSQYF.

The chain joins TRBV10-1 to TRBJ2-1; no firm D call. Trimming took off 1 base at V and 6 bases at J, with 7 bases between the two ends. From germline, CDR1 is WNHNN and CDR2 SYGVQD (reference sequence). The CDR3 contains 13 residues. The CDR3 protein is CASSELLGNEQFF. In nucleotides, the CDR3 is TGCGCCAGCAGTGAGTTATTAGGCAATGAGCAGTTCTTC.

As for this clonotype: A much larger clone differs from this one at a single base, so this may be a read error. V and J are TRBV5-4 and TRBJ2-3; 10 positions match TRBD2. Germline assignment: CDR1 SGHNT and CDR2 YYREEE (reference sequence). V lost 4 bases and J lost 1; bases outside the gene matches: 0. This CDR3 is built from 14 residues. CDR3 DNA: TGTGCCAGCAGCGGGACTAGCGGCACAGATACGCAGTATTTT. This encodes CASSGTSGTDTQYF.

This clonotype was detected only a few times. The V gene is TRBV18, the J gene TRBJ2-5; 7 bases align to TRBD2. The germline V gene encodes CDR1 KGHSH and CDR2 LQKENI. The CDR3 is 15 residues long. Unmatched junction bases numbered 14, after V lost 6 bases and J lost 7 bases. The CDR3 region is CASSPSGDVRATQYF. The DNA of the CDR3 is TGTGCCAGCTCCCCCAGCGGGGACGTACGGGCGACCCAGTACTTC.

The V and J genes are TRBV20-1 and TRBJ1-2, with D unresolved. Per germline, CDR1 DFQATT and CDR2 SNEGSKA (reference sequence). The ends were cut back, 0 bases at V and 0 bases at J, with 8 bases in the middle. CDR3 length: 14 residues. The CDR3 DNA reads as TGCAGTGCTAGAGATTGGCCAGCTAACTATGGCTACACCTTC. Translating it yields CSARDWPANYGYTF.

This clonotype occurred a few times. The rearrangement links TRBV5-1 to TRBJ1-1; the D gene is possibly TRBD1 (6 bases). The CDR3 runs 15 residues. CDR1 SGHRS and CDR2 YFSETQ come from the germline V gene. The V gene lost 3 bases and the J gene lost 6 bases, with 18 bases spanning the gap. The chain's CDR3 is CASSSSGGLRAEAFF. In DNA form, the CDR3 reads TGCGCCAGCAGCTCCTCCGGGGGCTTAAGGGCTGAAGCTTTCTTT.

The V gene is TRBV7-6, the J gene TRBJ1-2; 9 bases map to TRBD1. This CDR3 has 18 residues. The germline V gene encodes CDR1 SGHVS and CDR2 FNYEAQ. V shed 10 bases and J 0 bases; nucleotides not matched to a gene: 18. The CDR3: CATMGQGSPLKTNYGYTF. The CDR3 bases are TGTGCCACCATGGGACAGGGAAGTCCCCTTAAGACTAACTATGGCTACACCTTC.

This clonotype was detected a few times. The genes are TRBV5-1 and TRBJ2-3; D gene ambiguous. There are 14 residues in the CDR3. Germline V gene sequence: CDR1 SGHRS, CDR2 YFSETQ. Trimming shortened V by 2 bases and J by 0 bases, and 7 bases separated the two germline ends. CDR3 nucleotide sequence: TGCGCCAGCAGCTTCGAGACTAGCACAGATACGCAGTATTTT. This translates into CASSFETSTDTQYF.